Below are 11 T cell receptor beta chains sequenced from a single sample in a study of identical twins listed by TCRdb under 2016. Receptor libraries were prepared by 5' RACE. Data came from an Illumina HiSeq 2000. In-frame beta chains were kept once TCRdb had trimmed the public reads at Q25 with fastp and called clones with MiXCR. Identical CDR3 proteins give one entry, which carries the most common genes and DNA. The sample table records 200,000 to 250,000 distinct CDR3 sequences; approximately 8.3% of these occur just once. Less than 2.5% of the sample is in the top ten clones. These same records also appear under a second study, on yellow fever vaccine responses in identical twins.

The sample consisted of memory (CD45RO+) T cells sorted from blood. This sample's cell subset or site label indicates: CD45RO+ enriched T cells. These receptors were collected from a woman between 18 and 29 years old in good health.

This sequence joins TRBV6-1 and TRBJ2-1; 8 bases are a match to TRBD2. This CDR3 contains 15 residues. J was trimmed by 3 bases and V by 6 bases; bases with no gene match: 7. Germline assignment: CDR1 MNHNS and CDR2 SASEGT. This CDR3 is CASSSSGPHYNEQFF. CDR3 in DNA: TGTGCCAGCAGCTCTAGCGGGCCCCACTACAATGAGCAGTTCTTC.

This clonotype was counted ten times or more. The chain is built from TRBV2 and TRBJ2-7; the match to TRBD1 covers 7 bases. Germline V lookup: CDR1 SNHLY, CDR2 FYNNEI. This CDR3 contains 15 residues. Losses at the gene ends were 6 bases for V and 0 bases for J; bases not matched to a gene: 8. CDR3 DNA: TGTGCCAGCAGCCAAGAGGGACAGAACTCCTACGAGCAGTACTTC. Protein product: CASSQEGQNSYEQYF.

This clonotype was observed a handful of times. Without the conserved terminal phenylalanine or tryptophan, this CDR3 likely stems from a read error. This chain uses TRBV7-2 with TRBJ2-1; the match to TRBD2 covers 14 bases. The CDR3 has 15 residues. The V gene end was trimmed by 4 bases and the J gene end by 6 bases; junction bases not matched to a gene: 2. Germline CDR1 reads SGHTA; CDR2 reads FQGNSA. The CDR3 here is CASSYGLAGGNEQFV. The CDR3 DNA reads as TGTGCCAGCAGCTACGGACTAGCGGGAGGCAATGAGCAGTTCGTC.

This clonotype has just a few counts. V gene TRBV5-4 combines with J gene TRBJ2-2, with a possible D match to TRBD2 (7 bases). V lost 4 bases and J lost 4, with 17 bases in between. The CDR3 length is 16 residues. Germline CDR1 SGHNT, CDR2 YYREEE (reference sequence). Here the CDR3 DNA reads TGTGCCAGCAGCCGGGACGGGGGGCGATCCACCGGGGAGCTGTTTTTT. It translates to CASSRDGGRSTGELFF.

This clonotype was counted a few times. The V gene is TRBV4-2, the J gene TRBJ2-7; TRBD2 matches 7 bases. Germline trimming cut 5 bases from V and 6 bases from J; bases unmatched to any gene: 7. This CDR3 region has 13 residues. Germline CDR1 LGHNA, CDR2 YNFKEQ. CDR3 sequence reads: CASSSRLAGEQYF. DNA for the CDR3: TGTGCCAGCAGCTCAAGACTAGCAGGCGAGCAGTACTTC.

J is TRBJ2-7 and V is TRBV21-1; the D call in the table, TRBD1, was not verified against the DNA. TRBV21-1 is annotated as a pseudogene. CDR3 size: 15 residues. Here the CDR3 reads CASSETDDSHYEQYF. The CDR3, as DNA: TGTGCCAGCAGCGAGACAGACGACTCCCACTACGAGCAGTACTTC.

This clonotype was seen a handful of times. The chain links TRBV15 to TRBJ2-5; D possibly corresponds to TRBD2 (5 bases). Looked up from germline, CDR1 is LNHNV and CDR2 is YYDKDF (reference sequence). Trimming left V 0 bases short and J 4 bases short, with 12 bases between. CDR3 length equals 15 residues. The CDR3 protein is CATSRDLEGPETQYF. CDR3 DNA: TGTGCCACCAGCAGAGATCTAGAGGGCCCAGAGACCCAGTACTTC. Combining the CDR3 with reference TRBV15 and TRBJ2-5 gives the whole variable domain DAMVIQNPRYQVTQFGKPVTLSCSQTLNHNVMYWYQQKSSQAPKLLFHYYDKDFNNEADTPDNFQSRRPNTSFCFLDIRSPGLGDTAMYLCATSRDLEGPETQYFGPGTRLLVL.

This clonotype appeared many times. J is TRBJ2-7 and V is TRBV4-3, with D perhaps matching TRBD2 (5 bases). Trimming shortened V by 0 bases and J by 5 bases, and 17 bases separated the two germline ends. The CDR3 contains 16 residues. CDR1 and CDR2 (germline): LGHNA, YSLEER. CDR3 sequence reads: CASSQDSPGNSDEQYF. The CDR3 DNA reads TGCGCCAGCAGCCAAGATTCGCCCGGGAATTCCGACGAGCAGTACTTC.

This chain connects TRBV4-3 to TRBJ1-1, with D possibly TRBD1 on 5 matching bases. Trimming left V 0 bases short and J 11 bases short, with 16 bases between. This CDR3 is built from 14 residues. CDR1 and CDR2 (germline): LGHNA, YSLEER. DNA of the CDR3: TGCGCCAGCAGCCAAGACGAGAGTCGGGGGGTGGCTTTCTTT. This gives the protein CASSQDESRGVAFF.

This clonotype was counted at least ten times. The J gene is TRBJ1-1, the V gene TRBV2, with no clear D. Trimming removed 4 bases at V and 2 bases at J, with 8 bases between. Germline lookup yields CDR1 SNHLY and CDR2 FYNNEI. The CDR3 extends over 13 amino acids. The CDR3 loop reads CASSARKNTEAFF. DNA for the CDR3: TGTGCCAGCAGTGCCAGGAAAAACACTGAAGCTTTCTTT.

V gene TRBV21-1 combines with J gene TRBJ2-3. TRBV21-1 is marked as a pseudogene. This CDR3 region has 18 residues. The CDR3 loop is CASSKFIGATLSTDTQYF. The CDR3 nucleotides read TGTGCCAGCAGCAAGTTTATCGGAGCGACCTTGAGCACAGATACGCAGTATTTT.